This section outlines one T cell receptor beta chain sequence together with its context. It has no known antigen specificity. The input lacks base qualities; no much larger clone sits a single base away. The data derive from a study of shared clonotypes between healthy human individuals (TCRdb year 2020). For the wider study: A couple of women and three men aged 18 to 49 years were included in the cohort. For each donor, CD4 naive and CD4 memory were each run on three plates, CD8 naive on two plates, and CD8 memory on one plate. To estimate repertoire size and how much clonotypes are shared between individuals, the study performed deep sequencing of blood TCR repertoires from roughly five healthy adults. Libraries were prepared and TCR repertoires were sequenced by different laboratories using diverse techniques, in order to increase sequencing depth and limit assay-specific biases. Per donor, leukapheresis produced somewhere between about 0.94 and 9.5 billion PBMCs.

The investigation overall reported the following: When several donors were compared, the shared fraction of clonotypes was 5% to 6.5% for naive CD4, 3.5% to 4% for naive CD8, roughly 2.5% for memory CD4, and under 0.5% for memory CD8. Because the study included only a small number of donors, the genetic and exposure-history diversity represented was limited. Compared with non-shared clonotypes, the clonotypes found in all four sorted-subset donors had higher generation probabilities. Sampling was restricted to blood, and TCR repertoires in tissues likely differ from the TCR repertoires found in blood. Larger estimated clonotype richness was generally found for naive subsets than for memory subsets. Based on pairwise subsampling, the degree of clonotype sharing among donors was expected to be affected by sequencing depth. Even with the large sequencing depth, rarefaction of the sorted-subset datasets indicated that sequencing was incomplete.

V is clipped by 0 bases and J by 7 bases, and the sequence between their germline boundaries is 16 bases long. Taken from cysteine to phenylalanine, the CDR3 has 16 residues. Of the read, only the CDR3 DNA is kept; its 48 bases are in frame from base 1. Per the germline V gene (reference sequence), LNHDA is the CDR1 and SQIVND is the CDR2. CD8 naive samples were obtained by positive selection for CCR7 among CD45RO-negative cells, yielding a CD45RA+CCR7+ population from which TemRA cells were excluded. The donors were healthy, HIV-negative adults with no recently reported acute infections or vaccinations. All donors were Caucasian adults living in Nashville, Tennessee, USA. Blood was obtained by leukapheresis, after which PBMCs were separated by Ficoll-Histopaque density gradient centrifugation and cryopreserved in liquid nitrogen vapor phase. Analytical flow cytometry was used to check the purity and quantity of each magnetically sorted T cell population. Genomic DNA was isolated from every sorted fraction and measured by UV absorbance on a Nanodrop 2000c.

Using the deep immunoSEQ assay, multiplex PCR amplified TCR CDR3 regions from genomic DNA. Genomic DNA extracted from each cell subset was distributed evenly over all wells of several immunoSEQ 96-well plates, and each plate served as one replicate. For sorted subsets, around 0.2 ug genomic DNA, equal to tens of thousands of T cell genomes, was loaded into each replicate PCR. Purified libraries were quantified with a Qubit 3.0 fluorometer, sized on a Bioanalyzer 2100, and re-quantified with the KAPA Library Quantification kit. A separate single-read 150-cycle Illumina NextSeq 550 flow cell was used to sequence each immunoSEQ 96-well plate. The paper's data handling went like this. Because only junctional sequences without quality scores were contained in the immunoSEQ output, filtering matching that applied to full-length reads could not be performed. To assign V/J genes and CDR3, sequences were annotated against IMGT germline references using PyIR, a Python wrapper for IgBLAST v1.9. Reads with weak V/J assignments (E-value above 1e-6), missing CDR3, stop codons, out-of-frame junctions, or ambiguous translated residues were removed. V3J clonotypes were defined as sequences sharing an identical inferred V gene, J gene, and CDR3 amino acid sequence. The percentage overlap between two repertoires was calculated by dividing the number of shared unique clonotypes by the size of the smaller repertoire. Three approaches were used to assess repertoire richness: RTK rarefaction, the Chao1 estimator, and Recon v2.1 estimates of unobserved clonotypes. Generation probabilities were computed with OLGA for all TCRbeta clonotypes obtained by the gDNA method from a few donors. The immuneACCESS repertoire file appears here via TCRdb, limited to in-frame rearrangements. These files lack a portion of the clones; in checked studies, under half of the deficit traces to unresolved V genes, and the cause of the others is not known. V and J calls and clone size come straight from that table; D and trimming were deduced from the DNA. A total of about 700,000 clones appear in this sample, approximately 90% of them only once. Approximately 24% of the sample is taken by the ten largest.

Sequencing was carried out using naive CD8+ T cells sorted from blood. The cell subset or site label here, explained by the study, means: CD45RA+CCR7+. The chain is assembled from TRBV19 and TRBJ2-1, with the D gene call left open. This TCR derives from a man aged 25 to 45 in good health. The DNA reads TGTGCCAGTAGTATAGATCTACCAGGATTGGGGAATGAGCAGTTCTTC. Translation gives CASSIDLPGLGNEQFF. Beyond the CDR3, the reference TRBV19 and TRBJ2-1 genes provide the residues; the full variable domain reads: DGGITQSPKYLFRKEGQNVTLSCEQNLNHDAMYWYRQDPGQGLRLIYYSQIVNDFQKGDIAEGYSVSREKKESFPLTVTSAQKNPTAFYLCASSIDLPGLGNEQFFGPGTRLTVL.